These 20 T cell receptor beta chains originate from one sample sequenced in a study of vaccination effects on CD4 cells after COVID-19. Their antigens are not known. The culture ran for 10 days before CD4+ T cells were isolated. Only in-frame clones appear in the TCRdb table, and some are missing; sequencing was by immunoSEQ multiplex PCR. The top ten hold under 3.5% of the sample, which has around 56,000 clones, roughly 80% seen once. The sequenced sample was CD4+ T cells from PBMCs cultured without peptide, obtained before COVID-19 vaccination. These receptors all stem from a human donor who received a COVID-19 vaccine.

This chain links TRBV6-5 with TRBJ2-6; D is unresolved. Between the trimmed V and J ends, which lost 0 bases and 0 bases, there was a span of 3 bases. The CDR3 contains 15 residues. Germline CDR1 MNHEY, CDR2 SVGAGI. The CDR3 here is CASSYSDSGANVLTF. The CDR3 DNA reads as TGTGCCAGCAGTTACTCCGACTCTGGGGCCAACGTCCTGACTTTC.

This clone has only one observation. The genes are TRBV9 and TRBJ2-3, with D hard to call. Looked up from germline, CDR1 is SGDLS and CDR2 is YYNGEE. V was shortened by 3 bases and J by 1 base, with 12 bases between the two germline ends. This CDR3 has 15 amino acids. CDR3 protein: CASSARPAGTDTQYF. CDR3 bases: TGTGCCAGCAGCGCACGACCCGCGGGCACAGATACGCAGTATTTT.

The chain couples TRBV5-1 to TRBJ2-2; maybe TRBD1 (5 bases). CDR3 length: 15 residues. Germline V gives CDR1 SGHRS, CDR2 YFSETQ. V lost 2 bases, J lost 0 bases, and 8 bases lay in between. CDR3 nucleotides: TGCGCCAGCAGCTTTAGACAGTCGAACACCGGGGAGCTGTTTTTT. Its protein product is CASSFRQSNTGELFF.

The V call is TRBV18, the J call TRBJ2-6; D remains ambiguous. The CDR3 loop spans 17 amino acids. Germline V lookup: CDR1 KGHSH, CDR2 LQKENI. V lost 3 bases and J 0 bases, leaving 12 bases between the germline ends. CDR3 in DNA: TGTGCCAGCTCACCGTCCCAGATAAGCTCTGGGGCCAACGTCCTGACTTTC. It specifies CASSPSQISSGANVLTF. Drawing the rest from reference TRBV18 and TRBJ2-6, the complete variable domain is NAGVMQNPRHLVRRRGQEARLRCSPMKGHSHVYWYRQLPEEGLKFMVYLQKENIIDESGMPKERFSAEFPKEGPSILRIQQVVRGDSAAYFCASSPSQISSGANVLTFGAGSRLTVL.

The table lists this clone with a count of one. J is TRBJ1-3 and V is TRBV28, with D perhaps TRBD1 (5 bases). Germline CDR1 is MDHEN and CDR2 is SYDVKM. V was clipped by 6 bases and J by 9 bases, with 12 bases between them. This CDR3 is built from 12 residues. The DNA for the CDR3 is TGTGCCAGCAGAACGACAGCGGGCACCATATATTTT. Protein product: CASRTTAGTIYF.

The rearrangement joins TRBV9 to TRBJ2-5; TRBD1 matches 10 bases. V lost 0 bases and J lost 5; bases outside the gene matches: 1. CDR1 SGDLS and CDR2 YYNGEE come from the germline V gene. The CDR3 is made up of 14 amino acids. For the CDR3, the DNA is TGTGCCAGCAGCGTAGGGGGACAGGGGGAGACCCAGTACTTC. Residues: CASSVGGQGETQYF.

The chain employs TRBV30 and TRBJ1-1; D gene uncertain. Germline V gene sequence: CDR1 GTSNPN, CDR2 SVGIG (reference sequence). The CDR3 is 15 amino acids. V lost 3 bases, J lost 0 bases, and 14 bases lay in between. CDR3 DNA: TGTGCCTGGAGCTGGCGGGCCTTAATGAACACTGAAGCTTTCTTT. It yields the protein CAWSWRALMNTEAFF.

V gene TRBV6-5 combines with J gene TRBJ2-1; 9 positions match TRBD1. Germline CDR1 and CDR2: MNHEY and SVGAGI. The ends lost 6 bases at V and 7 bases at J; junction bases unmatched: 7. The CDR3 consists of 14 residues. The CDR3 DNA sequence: TGTGCCAGCAGACACAGGGGGCATGAGAATGAGCAGTTCTTC. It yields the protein CASRHRGHENEQFF.

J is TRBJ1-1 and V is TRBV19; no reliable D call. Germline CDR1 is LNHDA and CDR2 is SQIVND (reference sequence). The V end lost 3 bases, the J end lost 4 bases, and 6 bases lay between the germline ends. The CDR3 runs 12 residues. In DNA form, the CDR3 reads TGTGCCAGTAGTATCCGGAGCACTGAAGCTTTCTTT. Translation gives CASSIRSTEAFF.

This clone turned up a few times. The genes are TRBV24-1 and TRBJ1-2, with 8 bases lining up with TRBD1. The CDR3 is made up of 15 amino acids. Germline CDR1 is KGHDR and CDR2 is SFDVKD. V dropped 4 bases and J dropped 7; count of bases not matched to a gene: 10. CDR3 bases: TGTGCCACCAGTGAACCCGGACAGGGCCCTTTTGGCTACACCTTC. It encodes CATSEPGQGPFGYTF.

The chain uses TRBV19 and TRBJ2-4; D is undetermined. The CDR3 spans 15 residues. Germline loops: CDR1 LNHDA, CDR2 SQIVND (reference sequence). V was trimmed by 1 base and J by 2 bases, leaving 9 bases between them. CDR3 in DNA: TGTGCCAGTAGTATAGGTGGCAGCACCAAAAACATTCAGTACTTC. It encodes CASSIGGSTKNIQYF.

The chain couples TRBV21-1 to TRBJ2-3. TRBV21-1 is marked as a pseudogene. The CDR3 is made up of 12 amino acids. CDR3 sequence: CASSKVGGTQYF. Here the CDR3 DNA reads TGTGCCAGCAGCAAAGTTGGGGGAACGCAGTATTTT.

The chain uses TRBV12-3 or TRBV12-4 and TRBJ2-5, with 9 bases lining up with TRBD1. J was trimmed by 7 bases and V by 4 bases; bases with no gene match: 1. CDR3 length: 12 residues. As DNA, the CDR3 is TGTGCCAGCAGTTCGACAGGGGGGACCCAGTACTTC. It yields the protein CASSSTGGTQYF.

CDR3 protein: CASSPPRGRGSGGYTF. CDR3 DNA sequence: TGTGCCAGCAGCCCACCTAGAGGACGGGGGTCGGGAGGCTACACCTTC. The V and J genes are TRBV5-6 and TRBJ1-2, with D possibly TRBD1 on 5 matching bases. CDR3 size: 16 residues. The V gene lost 4 bases and the J gene lost 8 bases, with 24 bases spanning the gap. Germline V lookup: CDR1 SGHDT, CDR2 YYEEEE.

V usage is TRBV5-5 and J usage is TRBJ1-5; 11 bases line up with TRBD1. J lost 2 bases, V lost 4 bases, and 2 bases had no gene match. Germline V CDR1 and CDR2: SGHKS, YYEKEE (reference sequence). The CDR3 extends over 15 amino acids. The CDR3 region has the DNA TGTGCCAGCAGCCGGGACAGGGGGGGCAATCAGCCCCAGCATTTT. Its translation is CASSRDRGGNQPQHF.

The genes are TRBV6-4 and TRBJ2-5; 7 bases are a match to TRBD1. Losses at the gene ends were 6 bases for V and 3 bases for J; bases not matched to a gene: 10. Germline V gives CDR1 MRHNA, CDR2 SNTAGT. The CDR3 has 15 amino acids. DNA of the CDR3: TGTGCCAGCAGCGAATACAGGGGTCGGAAAGAGACCCAGTACTTC. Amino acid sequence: CASSEYRGRKETQYF.

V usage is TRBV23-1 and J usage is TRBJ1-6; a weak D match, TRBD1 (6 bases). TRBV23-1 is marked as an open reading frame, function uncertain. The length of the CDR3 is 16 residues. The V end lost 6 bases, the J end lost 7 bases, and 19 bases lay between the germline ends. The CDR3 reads CASSRRLARGNSPLHF. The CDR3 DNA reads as TGCGCCAGCAGCCGACGGTTGGCCAGGGGAAATTCACCCCTCCACTTT.

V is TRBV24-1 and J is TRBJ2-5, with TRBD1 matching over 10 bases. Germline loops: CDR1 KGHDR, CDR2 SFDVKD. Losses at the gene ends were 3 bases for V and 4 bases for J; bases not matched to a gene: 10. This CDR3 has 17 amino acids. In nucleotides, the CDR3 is TGTGCCACCAGTGATCCAAGACAGGGGGCGAGAGGAGAGACCCAGTACTTC. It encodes CATSDPRQGARGETQYF.

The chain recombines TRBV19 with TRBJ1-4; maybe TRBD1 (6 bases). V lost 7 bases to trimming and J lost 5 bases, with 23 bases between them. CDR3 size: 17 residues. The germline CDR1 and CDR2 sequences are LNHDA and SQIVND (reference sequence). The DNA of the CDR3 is TGTGCCAGTACCGACCGACCCTCAGGGGCGGCCAATGAAAAACTGTTTTTT. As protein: CASTDRPSGAANEKLFF.

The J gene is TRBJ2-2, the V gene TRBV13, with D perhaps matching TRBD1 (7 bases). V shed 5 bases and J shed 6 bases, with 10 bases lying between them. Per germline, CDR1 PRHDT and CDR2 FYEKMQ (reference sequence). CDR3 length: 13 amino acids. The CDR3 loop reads CASSRRGAGELFF. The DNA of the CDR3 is TGTGCCAGCAGCCGCAGGGGGGCCGGGGAGCTGTTTTTT. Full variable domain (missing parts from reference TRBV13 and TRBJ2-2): AAGVIQSPRHLIKEKRETATLKCYPIPRHDTVYWYQQGPGQDPQFLISFYEKMQSDKGSIPDRFSAQQFSDYHSELNMSSLELGDSALYFCASSRRGAGELFFGEGSRLTVL.